The 29 T cell receptor beta chains listed next were all sequenced from one sample in a study of blood T cell repertoires in COVID-19. The table came from immunoSEQ multiplex PCR; TCRdb's copy has only in-frame clones and leaves some out. The sample has just over 250,000 clones; 88% are singletons. Input material: peripheral blood. These receptors were obtained from a woman between 70 and 85 years old with COVID-19, enrolled during active disease.

This chain connects TRBV2 to TRBJ1-1; D is uncertain. Looked up from germline, CDR1 is SNHLY and CDR2 is FYNNEI. V was trimmed by 7 bases and J by 5 bases, leaving 8 bases between them. The CDR3 covers 11 residues. The CDR3 bases are TGTGCCAGCATCCCCCAGACTGAAGCTTTCTTT. Its protein product is CASIPQTEAFF.

This clone was found a few times. V gene TRBV2 combines with J gene TRBJ1-3, with D perhaps TRBD1 (6 bases). V lost 6 bases, J lost 0 bases, and 12 bases lay in between. Germline V lookup: CDR1 SNHLY, CDR2 FYNNEI. This CDR3 region has 15 residues. The CDR3 region has the DNA TGTGCCAGCAGCTCGACAGGAAACTCTGGAAACACCATATATTTT. Translating it yields CASSSTGNSGNTIYF. Together with reference TRBV2 and TRBJ1-3, the CDR3 gives the full variable domain: EPEVTQTPSHQVTQMGQEVILRCVPISNHLYFYWYRQILGQKVEFLVSFYNNEISEKSEIFDDQFSVERPDGSNFTLKIRSTKLEDSAMYFCASSSTGNSGNTIYFGEGSWLTVV.

The chain couples TRBV19 to TRBJ1-5, with TRBD1 as a possible D gene (6 bases). CDR3 length: 14 residues. CDR1 and CDR2 from the germline V gene are LNHDA and SQIVND (reference sequence). V lost 1 base, J lost 4 bases, and 8 bases lay in between. Written as DNA, the CDR3 is TGTGCCAGTAGTATAGGGACAGAAAATCAGCCCCAGCATTTT. Amino acids: CASSIGTENQPQHF.

V gene TRBV2 combines with J gene TRBJ1-2; tentatively, D is TRBD1 (6 bases). Germline loops: CDR1 SNHLY, CDR2 FYNNEI. The CDR3 totals 14 residues. The V and J ends lost 6 bases and 3 bases respectively, with 14 bases between them. The CDR3 loop is CASSPRGGDYGYTF. Written as DNA, the CDR3 is TGTGCCAGCAGCCCAAGGGGGGGGGACTATGGCTACACCTTC.

The genes are TRBV9 and TRBJ1-4; 8 nucleotides match TRBD1. This CDR3 is built from 12 residues. After removal of 4 bases from V and 13 bases from J, the junction contained 6 bases not matched to a gene. Germline V lookup: CDR1 SGDLS, CDR2 YYNGEE. Written as DNA, the CDR3 is TGTGCCAGCAGCCCCGGACAGGGTCCACTGTTTTTT. Its translation: CASSPGQGPLFF.

The CDR3 DNA reads TGTGCCAGCAGCCCGGACTGGGGCACAGATACGCAGTATTTT. Amino acid sequence: CASSPDWGTDTQYF. The chain recombines TRBV11-3 with TRBJ2-3, with a tentative D call TRBD2 (5 bases). Trimming pared 5 bases from V and 1 base from J, leaving 10 bases between. The germline gives CDR1 SGHNT, CDR2 YENEEA. The CDR3 spans 14 residues.

This chain uses TRBV24-1 with TRBJ2-1, with TRBD2 matching over 9 bases. The germline gives CDR1 KGHDR, CDR2 SFDVKD. This CDR3 spans 13 amino acids. J gave up 9 bases and V 9 bases, and 8 bases lay outside the gene matches. The CDR3 sequence: CATQGLAPGEQFF. The CDR3 nucleotides read TGTGCCACCCAGGGACTAGCCCCGGGTGAGCAGTTCTTC.

V gene TRBV19 combines with J gene TRBJ1-1; D is perhaps TRBD1 (6 bases). This CDR3 is 13 amino acids long. Germline CDR1 reads LNHDA; CDR2 reads SQIVND (reference sequence). With 3 bases removed from V and 8 bases from J, the gap between germline ends came to 13 bases. The CDR3 nucleotides are TGTGCCAGTAGTATTAGACCGGGACACGAAGCTTTCTTT. Its protein product is CASSIRPGHEAFF.

The V call is TRBV4-1, the J call TRBJ2-1; D call uncertain. Per germline, CDR1 MGHRA and CDR2 YSYEKL. This CDR3 is 15 amino acids long. V lost 0 bases and J 6 bases, leaving 12 bases between the germline ends. The CDR3, as DNA: TGCGCCAGCAGCCAAGAGGCTAGTCCCATCAATGAGCAGTTCTTC. This translates into CASSQEASPINEQFF.

This chain connects TRBV10-3 to TRBJ2-3; unclear D gene. The CDR3 runs 15 residues. The germline V and J ends were trimmed by 0 bases and 0 bases, with 7 bases remaining between them. Germline V gene data show CDR1 as ENHRY and CDR2 as SYGVKD. The CDR3 DNA reads as TGTGCCATCAGTGAGTCGAGATCTAGCACAGATACGCAGTATTTT. Its translation is CAISESRSSTDTQYF.

The chain is built from TRBV28 and TRBJ2-7, with TRBD1 as a possible D gene (5 bases). The CDR3 has 15 amino acids. V gave up 6 bases and J gave up 3 bases, with 18 bases separating them. CDR1 is MDHEN and CDR2 is SYDVKM in the germline V gene. The CDR3 sequence: CASSPPGSAVYEQYF. The DNA of the CDR3 is TGTGCCAGCAGCCCTCCAGGGTCGGCCGTCTACGAGCAGTACTTC.

V is TRBV5-4 and J is TRBJ2-2; D might be TRBD2 (5 bases). This CDR3 spans 13 amino acids. Deletions cut 7 bases from V and 0 bases from J, with 7 bases between. Looked up from germline, CDR1 is SGHNT and CDR2 is YYREEE (reference sequence). The CDR3 loop is CASGLTNTGELFF. The CDR3 bases are TGTGCCAGCGGACTGACGAACACCGGGGAGCTGTTTTTT.

The chain carries TRBV29-1 and TRBJ1-5, with 9 bases fitting TRBD1. This CDR3 has 16 residues. The V and J ends lost 6 bases and 2 bases, in that order; junction bases with no gene match: 11. CDR1 is SQVTM and CDR2 is ANQGSEA in the germline V gene. For the CDR3, the DNA is TGCAGCGTGAAGCGGGACAGGGATGGCGGCAATCAGCCCCAGCATTTT. It translates to CSVKRDRDGGNQPQHF.

The chain employs TRBV3-1 (or the pseudogene TRBV3-2) and TRBJ2-1; D unclear. V was clipped by 3 bases and J by 8 bases, with 11 bases between them. The CDR3 consists of 13 residues. Germline V gene sequence: CDR1 LGHDT, CDR2 YNNKEL (reference sequence). CDR3 DNA: TGTGCCAGCAGCCAGACAAATAGACATGAGCAGTTCTTC. Its protein is CASSQTNRHEQFF.

The J gene is TRBJ2-5, the V gene TRBV5-1; D might be TRBD1 (6 bases). CDR3 length: 12 residues. The V end lost 4 bases, the J end lost 2 bases, and 6 bases lay between the germline ends. Per germline, CDR1 SGHRS and CDR2 YFSETQ. CDR3 amino acids: CASSTGQETQYF. As DNA, the CDR3 is TGCGCCAGCAGCACAGGGCAAGAGACCCAGTACTTC.

The chain joins TRBV5-6 to TRBJ1-2; 9 positions match TRBD1. The CDR3 length is 14 residues. Germline CDR1 SGHDT, CDR2 YYEEEE. The junction had 6 bases not matched to a gene; V was cut back by 4 bases and J by 5 bases. The CDR3 region is CASSPGQGRYGYTF. DNA of the CDR3: TGTGCCAGCAGCCCGGGACAGGGACGGTATGGCTACACCTTC. The whole variable domain, filled in from reference TRBV5-6 and TRBJ1-2, reads DAGVTQSPTHLIKTRGQQVTLRCSPKSGHDTVSWYQQALGQGPQFIFQYYEEEERQRGNFPDRFSGHQFPNYSSELNVNALLLGDSALYLCASSPGQGRYGYTFGSGTRLTVV.

This rearrangement joins TRBV6-5 to TRBJ2-1, with TRBD2 matching over 14 bases. The CDR3 extends over 13 amino acids. Per the germline V gene, CDR1 is MNHEY and CDR2 is SVGAGI. V was pared by 7 bases and J by 9 bases, with 2 bases of the junction left unmatched. As DNA, the CDR3 is TGTGCCAGCAAGACTAGCGGGAGGGGTGAGCAGTTCTTC. Its protein product is CASKTSGRGEQFF.

The chain has TRBV7-9 and TRBJ2-7; TRBD1 aligns across 7 bases. Trimming cost V 5 bases and J 5 bases; bases outside gene matches: 9. The CDR3 contains 14 residues. The germline V gene encodes CDR1 SEHNR and CDR2 FQNEAQ (reference sequence). CDR3 nucleotide sequence: TGTGCCAGCAGCCCATCCGGGACAGTAAACGAGCAGTACTTC. Residues: CASSPSGTVNEQYF.

The rearrangement joins TRBV7-2 to TRBJ1-3; 9 nucleotides agree with TRBD1. With V trimmed by 5 bases and J by 8 bases, 7 bases remained unmatched. Germline lookup yields CDR1 SGHTA and CDR2 FQGNSA. The CDR3 is 14 amino acids. DNA of the CDR3: TGTGCCAGCAGCCTTCGGGACAGGGTACACACCATATATTTT. Translated: CASSLRDRVHTIYF. Drawing the rest from reference TRBV7-2 and TRBJ1-3, the complete variable domain is GAGVSQSPSNKVTEKGKDVELRCDPISGHTALYWYRQSLGQGLEFLIYFQGNSAPDKSGLPSDRFSAERTGGSVSTLTIQRTQQEDSAVYLCASSLRDRVHTIYFGEGSWLTVV.

This clone occurred once. V usage is TRBV10-3 and J usage is TRBJ2-2, with 8 bases matching TRBD2. Germline CDR1 is ENHRY and CDR2 is SYGVKD. CDR3 size: 13 residues. V trimming: 5 bases; J trimming: 7 bases; junction bases outside the gene matches: 3. This CDR3 is CAISSGGDGELFF. CDR3 coding DNA: TGTGCCATCAGTTCGGGAGGGGACGGGGAGCTGTTTTTT.

This chain links TRBV29-1 with TRBJ1-1; D is unresolved. The ends were cut back, 4 bases at V and 3 bases at J, with 15 bases in the middle. Looked up from germline, CDR1 is SQVTM and CDR2 is ANQGSEA. The CDR3 is 14 residues long. In nucleotides, the CDR3 is TGCAGCGTTGTGCTGGGGAGTTCGTACACTGAAGCTTTCTTT. Amino acid sequence: CSVVLGSSYTEAFF.

The rearrangement uses TRBV28 and TRBJ2-2; no clear D gene. Germline-derived CDR1 and CDR2 are MDHEN and SYDVKM. The CDR3 contains 12 residues. Deletions cut 5 bases from V and 8 bases from J, with 9 bases between. CDR3 DNA: TGTGCCAGCAGTCGTATTCGGGGGGAGCTGTTTTTT. This gives the protein CASSRIRGELFF. The whole variable domain, remainder taken from reference TRBV28 and TRBJ2-2, is DVKVTQSSRYLVKRTGEKVFLECVQDMDHENMFWYRQDPGLGLRLIYFSYDVKMKEKGDIPEGYSVSREKKERFSLILESASTNQTSMYLCASSRIRGELFFGEGSRLTVL.

The count of this clone is one. V and J are TRBV18 and TRBJ1-2; TRBD1 agrees at 8 bases. Per the germline V gene, CDR1 is KGHSH and CDR2 is LQKENI. This CDR3 spans 13 amino acids. The junction had 2 bases not matched to a gene; V was cut back by 5 bases and J by 3 bases. The CDR3 DNA sequence: TGTGCCAGCTCAGGACAGGGCGACTATGGCTACACCTTC. This translates into CASSGQGDYGYTF.

The chain couples TRBV28 to TRBJ1-2, with TRBD1 matching over 7 bases. This CDR3 region has 15 residues. Trimming at V came to 5 bases and at J to 4 bases, leaving 10 bases not matched to a gene. Germline V CDR1 and CDR2: MDHEN, SYDVKM. This chain's CDR3 is CASSPGGTVLYGYTF. The DNA for the CDR3 is TGTGCCAGCAGTCCAGGGGGGACCGTGCTCTATGGCTACACCTTC.

This clone was seen a handful of times. V and J are TRBV5-1 and TRBJ1-4, with D possibly being TRBD1 (6 bases). The ends were cut back, 3 bases at V and 7 bases at J, with 13 bases in the middle. The CDR3 is 14 residues long. Looked up from germline, CDR1 is SGHRS and CDR2 is YFSETQ. CDR3 DNA sequence: TGCGCCAGCAGCTCGGGGGGCCTTGGTGAAAAACTGTTTTTT. Residues: CASSSGGLGEKLFF.

This chain uses TRBV7-6 with TRBJ1-1, with 9 bases identical to TRBD1. Germline-derived CDR1 and CDR2 are SGHVS and FNYEAQ. The CDR3 has 13 residues. With V trimmed by 6 bases and J by 6 bases, 5 bases remained unmatched. CDR3 loop: CASSPDRGPEAFF. DNA of the CDR3: TGTGCCAGCAGTCCGGACAGGGGCCCTGAAGCTTTCTTT.

This clone has only a few counts. The rearrangement uses TRBV29-1 and TRBJ2-1, with D perhaps matching TRBD1 (5 bases). The CDR3 totals 8 residues. Germline V gives CDR1 SQVTM, CDR2 ANQGSEA. V lost 8 bases and J lost 15, with 11 bases in between. CDR3: CSITGPFF. The CDR3 DNA reads as TGCAGCATAACAGGACCGTTCTTC.

This chain uses TRBV5-1 with TRBJ2-5; maybe TRBD1 (6 bases). Between the trimmed V and J ends, which lost 5 bases and 5 bases, there was a span of 16 bases. The CDR3 has 14 residues. The germline V gene encodes CDR1 SGHRS and CDR2 YFSETQ. CDR3 in amino acids: CASRLTTGQETQYF. DNA of the CDR3: TGCGCCAGCAGGTTAACTACAGGGCAGGAGACCCAGTACTTC.

Comment on this clone: Relative to the germline gene, one junction end is altered; a read error may explain this. The V gene is TRBV7-7, the J gene TRBJ2-2; TRBD1 aligns across 8 bases. This CDR3 has 18 amino acids. Per the germline V gene, CDR1 is SSHAT and CDR2 is FNYEAQ (reference sequence). In DNA, the CDR3 is TGTGCTAGCAGCTTACGATCAGGGGGCCTTACAAACACCGGGGAGCTGTTTTTT. This encodes CASSLRSGGLTNTGELFF.